These 2 T cell receptor beta chains were all obtained from the same sample, sequenced in a study of blood T cell repertoires in COVID-19. The assay was immunoSEQ multiplex PCR, and TCRdb's table has in-frame clones only and misses some. Among some 230,000 clones listed, 85% to 90% were seen once. The sample comprised PBMCs or T cells enriched from blood (not recorded which). Receptor source: a woman between 18 and 29 years old in a cohort exposed to, infected with or recovered from COVID-19 (not recorded which).

This clone came up once. This chain uses TRBV6-5 with TRBJ1-2; D gene ambiguous. Germline V gives CDR1 MNHEY, CDR2 SVGAGI. The CDR3 sequence is 13 residues long. V was shortened by 2 bases and J by 6 bases, with 10 bases between the two germline ends. The CDR3 DNA reads as TGTGCCAGCAGTTACAACAGCCTTGATGGCTACACCTTC. Amino acid sequence: CASSYNSLDGYTF.

V is TRBV6-5 and J is TRBJ1-5; D is uncertain. V lost 5 bases to trimming and J lost 3 bases, with 11 bases between them. This CDR3 comprises 14 residues. CDR1 and CDR2 (germline): MNHEY, SVGAGI. CDR3 sequence: CASSPPHYNQPQHF. The CDR3 coding sequence is TGTGCCAGCAGTCCGCCCCACTACAATCAGCCCCAGCATTTT.